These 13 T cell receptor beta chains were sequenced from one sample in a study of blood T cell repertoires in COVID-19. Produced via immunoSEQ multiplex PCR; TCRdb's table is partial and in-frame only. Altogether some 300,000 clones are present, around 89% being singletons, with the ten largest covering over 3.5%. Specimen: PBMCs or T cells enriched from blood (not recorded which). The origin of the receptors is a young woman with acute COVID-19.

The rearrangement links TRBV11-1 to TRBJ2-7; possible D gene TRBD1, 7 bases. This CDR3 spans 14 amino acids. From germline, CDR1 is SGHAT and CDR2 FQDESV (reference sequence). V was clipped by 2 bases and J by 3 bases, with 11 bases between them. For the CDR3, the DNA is TGTGCCAGCAGCTTAAGGGGGGACAGCTACGAGCAGTACTTC. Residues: CASSLRGDSYEQYF.

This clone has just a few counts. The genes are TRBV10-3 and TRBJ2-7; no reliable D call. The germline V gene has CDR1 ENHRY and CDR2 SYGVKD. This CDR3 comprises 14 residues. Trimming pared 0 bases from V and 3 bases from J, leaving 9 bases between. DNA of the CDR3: TGTGCCATCAGTGAGTCTTCTAGGTTCTACGAGCAGTACTTC. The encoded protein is CAISESSRFYEQYF.

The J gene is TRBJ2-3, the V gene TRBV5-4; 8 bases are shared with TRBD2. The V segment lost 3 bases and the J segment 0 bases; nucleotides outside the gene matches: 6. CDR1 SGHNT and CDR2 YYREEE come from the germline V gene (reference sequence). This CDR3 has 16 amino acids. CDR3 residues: CASSSPPSGSTDTQYF. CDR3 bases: TGTGCCAGCAGCTCGCCCCCTAGCGGGAGCACAGATACGCAGTATTTT. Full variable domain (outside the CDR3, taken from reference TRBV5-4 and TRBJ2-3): ETGVTQSPTHLIKTRGQQVTLRCSSQSGHNTVSWYQQALGQGPQFIFQYYREEENGRGNFPPRFSGLQFPNYSSELNVNALELDDSALYLCASSSPPSGSTDTQYFGPGTRLTVL.

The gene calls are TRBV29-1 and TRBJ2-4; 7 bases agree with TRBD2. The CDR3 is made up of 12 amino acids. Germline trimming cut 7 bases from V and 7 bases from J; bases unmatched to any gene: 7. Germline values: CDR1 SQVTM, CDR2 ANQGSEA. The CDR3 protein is CSAAGNANIQYF. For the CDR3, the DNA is TGCAGCGCAGCGGGAAATGCCAACATTCAGTACTTC.

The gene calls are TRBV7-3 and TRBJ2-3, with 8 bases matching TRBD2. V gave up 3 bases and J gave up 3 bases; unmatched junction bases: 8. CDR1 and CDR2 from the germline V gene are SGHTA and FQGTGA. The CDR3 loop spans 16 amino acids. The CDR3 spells CASSLVGRGKTDTQYF. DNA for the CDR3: TGTGCCAGCAGCTTGGTCGGGAGGGGAAAAACAGATACGCAGTATTTT. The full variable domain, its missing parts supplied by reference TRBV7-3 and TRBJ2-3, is GAGVSQTPSNKVTEKGKYVELRCDPISGHTALYWYRQSLGQGPEFLIYFQGTGAADDSGLPNDRFFAVRPEGSVSTLKIQRTERGDSAVYLCASSLVGRGKTDTQYFGPGTRLTVL.

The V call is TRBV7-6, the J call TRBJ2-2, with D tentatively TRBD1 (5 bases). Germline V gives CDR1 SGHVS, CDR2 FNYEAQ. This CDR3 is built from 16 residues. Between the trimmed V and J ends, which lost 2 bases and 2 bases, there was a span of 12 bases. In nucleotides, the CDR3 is TGTGCCAGCAGCTTAATTTGGGGCAGTAACACCGGGGAGCTGTTTTTT. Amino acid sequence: CASSLIWGSNTGELFF.

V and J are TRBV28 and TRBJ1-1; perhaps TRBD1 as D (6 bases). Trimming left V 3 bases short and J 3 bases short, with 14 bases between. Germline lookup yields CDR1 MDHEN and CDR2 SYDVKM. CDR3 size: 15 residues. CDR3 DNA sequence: TGTGCCAGCAGTTTGGGAGCCTCAGGGGACACTGAAGCTTTCTTT. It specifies CASSLGASGDTEAFF. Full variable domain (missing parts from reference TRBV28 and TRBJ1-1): DVKVTQSSRYLVKRTGEKVFLECVQDMDHENMFWYRQDPGLGLRLIYFSYDVKMKEKGDIPEGYSVSREKKERFSLILESASTNQTSMYLCASSLGASGDTEAFFGQGTRLTVV.

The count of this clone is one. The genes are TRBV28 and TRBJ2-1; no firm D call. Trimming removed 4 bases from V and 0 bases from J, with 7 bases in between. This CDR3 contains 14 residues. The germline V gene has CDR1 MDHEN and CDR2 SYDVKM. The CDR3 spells CASSYDSSYNEQFF. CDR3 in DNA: TGTGCCAGCAGTTATGATAGCTCCTACAATGAGCAGTTCTTC.

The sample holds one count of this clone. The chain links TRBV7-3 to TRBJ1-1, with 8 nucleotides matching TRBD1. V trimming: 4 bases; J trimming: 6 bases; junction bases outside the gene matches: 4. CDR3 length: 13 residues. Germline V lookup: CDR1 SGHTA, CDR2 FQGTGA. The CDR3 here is CASSSPGQAEAFF. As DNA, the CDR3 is TGTGCCAGCAGCTCGCCGGGACAGGCTGAAGCTTTCTTT.

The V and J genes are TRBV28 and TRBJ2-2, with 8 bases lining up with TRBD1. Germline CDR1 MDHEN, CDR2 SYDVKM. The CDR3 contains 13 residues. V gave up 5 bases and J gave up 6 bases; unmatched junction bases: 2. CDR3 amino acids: CASSPTGAGELFF. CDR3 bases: TGTGCCAGCAGTCCGACAGGGGCCGGGGAGCTGTTTTTT.

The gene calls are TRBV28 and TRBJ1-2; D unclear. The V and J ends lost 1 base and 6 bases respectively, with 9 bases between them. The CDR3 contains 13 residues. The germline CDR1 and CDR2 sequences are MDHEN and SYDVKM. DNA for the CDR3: TGTGCCAGCAGTTTATCCGGGAACGATGGCTACACCTTC. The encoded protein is CASSLSGNDGYTF.

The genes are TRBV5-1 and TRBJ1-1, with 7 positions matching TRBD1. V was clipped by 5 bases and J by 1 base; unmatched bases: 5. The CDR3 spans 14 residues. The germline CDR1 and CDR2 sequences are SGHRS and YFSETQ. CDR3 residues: CASSHGTENTEAFF. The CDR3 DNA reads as TGCGCCAGCAGTCATGGGACAGAGAACACTGAAGCTTTCTTT. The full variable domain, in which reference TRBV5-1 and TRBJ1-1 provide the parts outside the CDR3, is KAGVTQTPRYLIKTRGQQVTLSCSPISGHRSVSWYQQTPGQGLQFLFEYFSETQRNKGNFPGRFSGRQFSNSRSEMNVSTLELGDSALYLCASSHGTENTEAFFGQGTRLTVV.

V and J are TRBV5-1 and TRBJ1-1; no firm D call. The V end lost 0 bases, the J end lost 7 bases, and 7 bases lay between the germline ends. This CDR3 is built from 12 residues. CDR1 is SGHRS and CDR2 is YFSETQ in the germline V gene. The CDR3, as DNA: TGCGCCAGCAGCTTGGGGGCCAGTGAAGCTTTCTTT. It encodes CASSLGASEAFF.